This record covers a single T cell receptor (beta chain). Source study methods: Amplification of reference gene primers was used by the study to estimate nucleated cell counts. Here immunoSEQ multiplex PCR was the method, and the copy in TCRdb shows in-frame clones only, minus some. The V and J calls and clone size were taken over from that table, and D and trimming were inferred from the DNA. This sample has roughly 500,000 clones, with nearly 90% found just once. There are 18 residues in the CDR3. Germline loops: CDR1 KGHDR, CDR2 SFDVKD. V was clipped by 0 bases and J by 4 bases; unmatched bases: 9. The data originate from a study of blood T cell repertoires in COVID-19. Across the whole study: COVID-19 samples from acute and convalescent phases originated in the United States, Italy and Spain. In each case, the material was cDNA or gDNA derived from T cells, B-cell-depleted T cells, or PBMCs.

This TCR derives from a man in his late teens or twenties with COVID-19, enrolled during active disease. The chain couples TRBV24-1 to TRBJ2-2, with TRBD2 matching 8 bases. The sequenced sample was peripheral blood. DNA for the CDR3: TGTGCCACCAGTGATTTGTTTTCCGGACTAGCAGGCACCGGGGAGCTGTTTTTT. Its translation is CATSDLFSGLAGTGELFF.